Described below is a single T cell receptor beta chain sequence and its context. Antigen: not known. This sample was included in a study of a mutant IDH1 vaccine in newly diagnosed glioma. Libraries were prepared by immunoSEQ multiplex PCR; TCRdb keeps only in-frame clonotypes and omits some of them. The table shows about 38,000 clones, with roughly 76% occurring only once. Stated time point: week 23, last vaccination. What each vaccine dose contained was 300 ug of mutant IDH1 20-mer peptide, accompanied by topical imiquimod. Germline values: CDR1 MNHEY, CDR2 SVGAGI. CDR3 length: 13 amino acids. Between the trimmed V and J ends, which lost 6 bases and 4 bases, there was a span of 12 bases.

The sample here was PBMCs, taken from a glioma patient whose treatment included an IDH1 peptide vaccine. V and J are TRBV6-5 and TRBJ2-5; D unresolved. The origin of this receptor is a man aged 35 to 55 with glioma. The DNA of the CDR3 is TGTGCCAGCAGGATAGGGTGGAGAGAGACCCAGTACTTC. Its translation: CASRIGWRETQYF.